This record covers a single T cell receptor (beta chain). Its antigen is currently not known. The sample holds no much larger clone one base away, and base qualities are not on file. In the germline V gene, CDR1 corresponds to SGHNT and CDR2 to YENEEA. From its cysteine to its phenylalanine, the CDR3 spans 14 amino acids. Only the CDR3 part of the read is kept: 42 bases, read in frame from the first base. V is cut by 4 bases and J by 0 bases, and the space between the germline ends is 8 bases. These data come from a study of cytotoxic CD8 clonotypes in ibrutinib-treated CLL (dated by TCRdb to the early 2020s). For the wider study: The cohort had some eleven relapsed/refractory and 15 treatment-naive patients; around 17 were IGHV unmutated. Responses were partial in approximately 24 patients and complete in 2; after median approximately 69 months follow-up, approximately 15 stayed in remission and 12 progressed. Response samples were taken after a median of 12 months on treatment, ranging from about 6 to 40 months. Samples averaged around 280,000 productive templates and around 91,000 productive rearrangements. Of the roughly 90 participants in the trial, about two dozen had longitudinal samples available. Cryopreserved peripheral blood mononuclear cells were collected at three points: before therapy, at response, and at either sustained remission or disease progression. Patients were still on ibrutinib when every remission and progressive disease sample was collected. Here is what the overall study found, with its caveats: An increase in clonality was observed at ibrutinib response, with clonality remaining stable during sustained remission and falling back toward baseline at progression. Public clonotypes were rare and either shrank or stayed stable during treatment, and the rise in clonality at ibrutinib response reflected expansion of private clonotypes. Sampling times were not matched between patients in sustained remission and patients whose disease was progressing, and lymph node repertoires were not examined. At baseline, clonality was higher than in age-matched healthy donors and showed a strong correlation with circulating CD8+ T-cell counts.

Reading the label with the study, this specimen's time point is: approximately 25 months on ibrutinib. For TCR beta library preparation, about 2 micrograms of genomic DNA were isolated from cryopreserved PBMCs. Longitudinal blood samples from CLL patients on ibrutinib monotherapy underwent high-throughput TCR beta sequencing. The patients were enrolled in a single-center, open-label phase 2 trial of ibrutinib monotherapy. The goal of deep resolution MiSeq sequencing was a depth between 1 in 1 million and 1 in 200,000 T cells, and coverage averaged 10x per clonotype. TCR beta libraries were generated with the immunoSEQ hsTCRB Kit. As for how the authors treated the data: Data were analyzed with ImmunoSEQ Data Assistant and ImmunoSEQ Analyzer, with V, D and J genes assigned per IMGT definitions. Clonality, which ranges from 0 to 1, was calculated as one minus the normalized Shannon entropy of productive rearrangement frequencies. Public clonotype analysis was restricted to overrepresented clonotypes comprising at least 0.05% of each patient's repertoire. Roughly 12 age-matched healthy donor repertoires from immuneACCESS were used as controls for clonality. Sourced from immuneACCESS, this table was stored by TCRdb with only in-frame sequences that have V and J called. A share of the clones is absent; for the studies checked, an unresolved V gene accounts for under half, and the remainder has no known explanation. That table gives V, J and clone size, and the DNA gave D and trimming. The sample yields approximately 200,000 clones; approximately 68% were counted once. Of the sample, roughly 13% is held by the ten largest clones.

The sequence links TRBV11-3 to TRBJ2-3; no D gene is confidently identified. This sequence was found in a human donor with chronic lymphocytic leukemia. Here the sequenced sample was PBMCs, taken after 24 months of ibrutinib treatment. The DNA is TGTGCCAGCAGCTCAACAGCGAGCACAGATACGCAGTATTTT. Its translation reads: CASSSTASTDTQYF. Extended through the reference TRBV11-3 and TRBJ2-3 proteins, this CDR3 yields the full variable domain: EAGVVQSPRYKIIEKKQPVAFWCNPISGHNTLYWYLQNLGQGPELLIRYENEEAVDDSQLPKDRFSAERLKGVDSTLKIQPAELGDSAVYLCASSSTASTDTQYFGPGTRLTVL.